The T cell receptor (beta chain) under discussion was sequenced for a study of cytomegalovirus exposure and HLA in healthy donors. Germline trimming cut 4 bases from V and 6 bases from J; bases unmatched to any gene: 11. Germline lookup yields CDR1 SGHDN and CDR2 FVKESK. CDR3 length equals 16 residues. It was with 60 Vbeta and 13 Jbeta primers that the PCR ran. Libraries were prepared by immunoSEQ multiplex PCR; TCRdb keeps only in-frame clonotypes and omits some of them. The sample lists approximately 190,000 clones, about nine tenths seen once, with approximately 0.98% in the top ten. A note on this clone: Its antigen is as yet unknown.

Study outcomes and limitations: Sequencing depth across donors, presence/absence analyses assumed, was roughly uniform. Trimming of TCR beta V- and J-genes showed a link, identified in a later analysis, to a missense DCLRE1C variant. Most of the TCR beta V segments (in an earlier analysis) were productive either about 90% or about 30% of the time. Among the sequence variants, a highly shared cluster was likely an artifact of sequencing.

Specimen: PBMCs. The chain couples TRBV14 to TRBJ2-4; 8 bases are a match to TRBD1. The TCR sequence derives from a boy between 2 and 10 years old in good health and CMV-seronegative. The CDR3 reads CASSPKYSGTGNIQYF. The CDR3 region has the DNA TGTGCCAGCAGCCCCAAGTATAGTGGGACAGGAAACATTCAGTACTTC.